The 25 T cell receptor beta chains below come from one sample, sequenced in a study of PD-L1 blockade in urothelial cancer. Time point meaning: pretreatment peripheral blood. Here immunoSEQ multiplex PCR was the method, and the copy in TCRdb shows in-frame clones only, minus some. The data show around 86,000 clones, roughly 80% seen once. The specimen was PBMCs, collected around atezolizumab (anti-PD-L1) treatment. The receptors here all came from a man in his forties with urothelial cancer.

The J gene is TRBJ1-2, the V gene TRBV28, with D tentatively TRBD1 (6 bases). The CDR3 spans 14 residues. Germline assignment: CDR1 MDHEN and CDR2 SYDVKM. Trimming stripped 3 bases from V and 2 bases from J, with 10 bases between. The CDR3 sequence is CASSLAGVNYGYTF. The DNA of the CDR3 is TGTGCCAGCAGTTTGGCAGGGGTGAACTATGGCTACACCTTC.

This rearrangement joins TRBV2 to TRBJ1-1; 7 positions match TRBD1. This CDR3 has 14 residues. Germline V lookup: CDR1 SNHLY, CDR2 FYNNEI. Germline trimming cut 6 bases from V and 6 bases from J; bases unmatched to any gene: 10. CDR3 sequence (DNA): TGTGCCAGCAGACCAGACAGGGTGCCACCTGAAGCTTTCTTT. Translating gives CASRPDRVPPEAFF.

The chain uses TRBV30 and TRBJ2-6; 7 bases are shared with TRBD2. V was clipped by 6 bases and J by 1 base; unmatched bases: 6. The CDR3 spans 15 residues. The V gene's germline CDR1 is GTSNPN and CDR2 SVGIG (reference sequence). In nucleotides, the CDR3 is TGTGCCTGCCCTGGGGGGGGATCTGGGGCCAACGTCCTGACTTTC. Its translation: CACPGGGSGANVLTF.

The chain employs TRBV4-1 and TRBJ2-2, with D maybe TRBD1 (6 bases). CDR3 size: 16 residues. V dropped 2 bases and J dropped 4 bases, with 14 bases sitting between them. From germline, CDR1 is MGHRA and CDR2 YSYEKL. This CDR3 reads CASSQPGQKITGELFF. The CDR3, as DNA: TGCGCCAGCAGCCAACCGGGACAAAAGATCACCGGGGAGCTGTTTTTT.

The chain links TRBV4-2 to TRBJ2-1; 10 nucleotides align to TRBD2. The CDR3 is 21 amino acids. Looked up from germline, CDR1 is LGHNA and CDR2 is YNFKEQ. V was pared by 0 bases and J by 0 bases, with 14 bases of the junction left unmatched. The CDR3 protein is CASSQDLMLTSGYNSYNEQFF. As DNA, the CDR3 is TGTGCCAGCAGCCAAGATTTAATGTTGACTAGCGGGTATAACTCCTACAATGAGCAGTTCTTC.

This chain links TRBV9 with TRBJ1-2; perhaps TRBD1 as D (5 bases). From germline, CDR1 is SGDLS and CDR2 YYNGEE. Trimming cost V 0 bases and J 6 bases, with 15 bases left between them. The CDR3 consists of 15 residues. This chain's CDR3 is CASSVVGGEGDGYTF. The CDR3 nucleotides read TGTGCCAGCAGCGTAGTAGGAGGGGAGGGCGATGGCTACACCTTC. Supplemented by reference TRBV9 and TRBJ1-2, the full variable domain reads DSGVTQTPKHLITATGQRVTLRCSPRSGDLSVYWYQQSLDQGLQFLIQYYNGEERAKGNILERFSAQQFPDLHSELNLSSLELGDSALYFCASSVVGGEGDGYTFGSGTRLTVV.

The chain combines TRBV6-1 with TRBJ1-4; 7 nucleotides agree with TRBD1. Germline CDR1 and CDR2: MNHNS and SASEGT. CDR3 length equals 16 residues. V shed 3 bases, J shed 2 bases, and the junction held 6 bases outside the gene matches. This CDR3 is CASSEGIRGTNEKLFF. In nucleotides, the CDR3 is TGTGCCAGCAGTGAGGGTATCAGGGGGACTAATGAAAAACTGTTTTTT.

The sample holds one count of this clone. CDR3 DNA: TGTGCCAGCAGTTTTAGTGTTCTAGAAGCTTTCTTT. Translated, it gives CASSFSVLEAFF. The J gene is TRBJ1-1, the V gene TRBV28; D is unclear. CDR1 and CDR2 from the germline V gene are MDHEN and SYDVKM. The CDR3 extends over 12 amino acids. The V end lost 3 bases, the J end lost 8 bases, and 10 bases lay between the germline ends.

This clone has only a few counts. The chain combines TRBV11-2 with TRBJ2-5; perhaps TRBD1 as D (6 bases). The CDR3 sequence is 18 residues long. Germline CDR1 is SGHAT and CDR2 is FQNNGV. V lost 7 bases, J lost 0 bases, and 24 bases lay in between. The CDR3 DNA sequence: TGTGCCAGCACCCAATGGCCTGCGGACAGTCCGTACCAAGAGACCCAGTACTTC. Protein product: CASTQWPADSPYQETQYF.

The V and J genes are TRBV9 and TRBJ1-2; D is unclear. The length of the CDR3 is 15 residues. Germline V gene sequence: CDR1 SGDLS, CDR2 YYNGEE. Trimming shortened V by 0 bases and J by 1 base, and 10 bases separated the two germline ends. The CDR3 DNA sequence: TGTGCCAGCAGCGTAGGGGCAGAAATTAACTATGGCTACACCTTC. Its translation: CASSVGAEINYGYTF. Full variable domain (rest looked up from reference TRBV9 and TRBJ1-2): DSGVTQTPKHLITATGQRVTLRCSPRSGDLSVYWYQQSLDQGLQFLIQYYNGEERAKGNILERFSAQQFPDLHSELNLSSLELGDSALYFCASSVGAEINYGYTFGSGTRLTVV.

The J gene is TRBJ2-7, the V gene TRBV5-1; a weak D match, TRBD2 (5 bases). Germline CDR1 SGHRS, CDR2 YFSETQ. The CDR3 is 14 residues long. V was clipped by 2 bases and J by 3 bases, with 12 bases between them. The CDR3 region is CASSFEGLIYEQYF. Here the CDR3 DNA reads TGCGCCAGCAGCTTTGAGGGCCTGATCTACGAGCAGTACTTC.

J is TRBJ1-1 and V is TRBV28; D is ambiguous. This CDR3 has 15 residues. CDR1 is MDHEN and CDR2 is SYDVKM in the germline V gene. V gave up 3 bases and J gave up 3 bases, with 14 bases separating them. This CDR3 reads CASSFSWASDTEAFF. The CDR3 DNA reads TGTGCCAGCAGTTTTTCGTGGGCCTCGGACACTGAAGCTTTCTTT.

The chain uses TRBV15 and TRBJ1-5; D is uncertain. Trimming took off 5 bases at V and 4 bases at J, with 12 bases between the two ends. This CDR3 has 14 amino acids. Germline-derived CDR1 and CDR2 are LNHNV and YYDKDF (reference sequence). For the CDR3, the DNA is TGTGCCACCAGCGCCCACAGAAGTAATCAGCCCCAGCATTTT. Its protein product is CATSAHRSNQPQHF.

For the CDR3, the DNA is TGTGCCTGGAGTTGGGGAGGGGGCACTGAAGCTTTCTTT. It specifies CAWSWGGGTEAFF. The chain carries TRBV30 and TRBJ1-1, with D perhaps TRBD1 (6 bases). Trimming stripped 2 bases from V and 4 bases from J, with 11 bases between. The CDR3 consists of 13 residues. CDR1 GTSNPN and CDR2 SVGIG come from the germline V gene (reference sequence).

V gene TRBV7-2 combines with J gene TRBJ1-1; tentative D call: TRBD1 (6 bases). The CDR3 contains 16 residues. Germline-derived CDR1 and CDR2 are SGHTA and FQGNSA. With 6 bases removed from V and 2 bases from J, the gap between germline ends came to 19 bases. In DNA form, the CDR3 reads TGTGCCAGCAGGAAAAACCCTACAGGGTCAAACACTGAAGCTTTCTTT. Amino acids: CASRKNPTGSNTEAFF.

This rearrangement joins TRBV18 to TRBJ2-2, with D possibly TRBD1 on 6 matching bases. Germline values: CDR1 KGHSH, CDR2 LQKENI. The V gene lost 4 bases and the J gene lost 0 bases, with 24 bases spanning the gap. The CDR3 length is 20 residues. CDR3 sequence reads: CASSRTLTGGGTSNTGELFF. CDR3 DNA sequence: TGTGCCAGCTCACGGACTCTTACAGGAGGTGGGACATCGAACACCGGGGAGCTGTTTTTT.

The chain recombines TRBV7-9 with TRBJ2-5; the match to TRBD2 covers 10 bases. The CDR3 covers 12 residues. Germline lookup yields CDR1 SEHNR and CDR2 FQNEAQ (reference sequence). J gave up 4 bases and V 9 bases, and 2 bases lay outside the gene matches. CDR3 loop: CASASGRETQYF. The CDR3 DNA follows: TGTGCCAGTGCTAGCGGGAGAGAGACCCAGTACTTC.

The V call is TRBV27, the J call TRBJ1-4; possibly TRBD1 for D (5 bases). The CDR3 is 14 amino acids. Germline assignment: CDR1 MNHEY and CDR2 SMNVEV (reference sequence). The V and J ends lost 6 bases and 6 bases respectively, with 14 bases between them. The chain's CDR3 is CASRLQGEYEKLFF. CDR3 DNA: TGTGCCAGCAGGCTGCAGGGTGAATATGAAAAACTGTTTTTT.

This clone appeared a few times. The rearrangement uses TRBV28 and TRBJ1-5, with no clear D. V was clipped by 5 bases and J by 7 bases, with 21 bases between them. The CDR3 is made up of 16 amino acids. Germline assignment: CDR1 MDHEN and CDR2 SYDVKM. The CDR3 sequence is CASSPSPSPNRQPQHF. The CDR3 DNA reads TGTGCCAGCAGTCCATCCCCCTCCCCAAATCGGCAGCCCCAGCATTTT.

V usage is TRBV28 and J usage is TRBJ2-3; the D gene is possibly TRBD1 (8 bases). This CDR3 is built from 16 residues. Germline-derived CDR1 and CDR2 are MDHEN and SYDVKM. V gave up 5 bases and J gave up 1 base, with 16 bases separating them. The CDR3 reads CASSPHTGGGTDTQYF. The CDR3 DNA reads TGTGCCAGCAGTCCTCATACAGGGGGGGGCACAGATACGCAGTATTTT.

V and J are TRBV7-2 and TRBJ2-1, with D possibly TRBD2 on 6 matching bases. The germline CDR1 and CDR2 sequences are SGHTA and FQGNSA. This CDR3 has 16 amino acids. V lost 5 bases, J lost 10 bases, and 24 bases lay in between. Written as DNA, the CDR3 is TGTGCCAGCAGCCCGCCTGGACTACCAGCCGCAGGGGAGCAGTTCTTC. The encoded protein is CASSPPGLPAAGEQFF. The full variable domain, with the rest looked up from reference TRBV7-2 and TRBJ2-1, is GAGVSQSPSNKVTEKGKDVELRCDPISGHTALYWYRQSLGQGLEFLIYFQGNSAPDKSGLPSDRFSAERTGGSVSTLTIQRTQQEDSAVYLCASSPPGLPAAGEQFFGPGTRLTVL.

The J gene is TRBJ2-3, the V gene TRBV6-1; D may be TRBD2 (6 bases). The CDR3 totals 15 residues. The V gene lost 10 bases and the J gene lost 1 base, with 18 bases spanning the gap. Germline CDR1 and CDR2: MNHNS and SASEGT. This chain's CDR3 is CATKGLTPGTDTQYF. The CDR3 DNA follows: TGTGCCACAAAAGGACTAACCCCAGGCACAGATACGCAGTATTTT.

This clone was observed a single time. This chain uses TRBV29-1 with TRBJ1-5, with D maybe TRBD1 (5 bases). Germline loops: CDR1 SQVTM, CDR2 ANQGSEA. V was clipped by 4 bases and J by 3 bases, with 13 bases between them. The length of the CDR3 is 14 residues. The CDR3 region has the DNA TGCAGCGTTGTGTCGGAGGGGTCCAATCAGCCCCAGCATTTT. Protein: CSVVSEGSNQPQHF. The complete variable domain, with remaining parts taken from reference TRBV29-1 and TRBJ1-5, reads SAVISQKPSRDICQRGTSLTIQCQVDSQVTMMFWYRQQPGQSLTLIATANQGSEATYESGFVIDKFPISRPNLTFSTLTVSNMSPEDSSIYLCSVVSEGSNQPQHFGDGTRLSIL.

The CDR3 here is CASSWTGQGNYGYTF. CDR3 DNA sequence: TGCGCCAGCAGCTGGACGGGACAGGGGAACTATGGCTACACCTTC. The chain uses TRBV5-1 and TRBJ1-2; TRBD1 matches 10 bases. This CDR3 region has 15 residues. Germline CDR1 is SGHRS and CDR2 is YFSETQ. Trimming took 3 bases from V and 2 from J; bases not matched to a gene: 4.

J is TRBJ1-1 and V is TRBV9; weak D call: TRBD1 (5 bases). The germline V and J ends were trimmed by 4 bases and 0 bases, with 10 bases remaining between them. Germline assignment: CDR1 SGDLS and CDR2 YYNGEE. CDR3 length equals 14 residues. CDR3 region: CASSTQGLNTEAFF. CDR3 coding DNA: TGTGCCAGCAGCACCCAGGGTTTGAACACTGAAGCTTTCTTT. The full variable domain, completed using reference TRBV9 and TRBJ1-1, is DSGVTQTPKHLITATGQRVTLRCSPRSGDLSVYWYQQSLDQGLQFLIQYYNGEERAKGNILERFSAQQFPDLHSELNLSSLELGDSALYFCASSTQGLNTEAFFGQGTRLTVV.